This T cell receptor beta chain emerged from a study of human T cells and chemical hapten exposure (dated by TCRdb to about 2021). In terms of the full investigation: For sensitization, 2% DPC in acetone was applied to a roughly 2 cm by roughly 2 cm area of upper inner arm skin. Patients additionally received weekly therapeutic DPC doses to the scalp throughout the roughly 25-week study period. Patch testing on the upper back used Finn chambers containing 0.01% DPC, with scoring done after 6 days according to International Contact Dermatitis Research Group standards. The patient cohort, mostly female, included alopecia areata with under or over 50% scalp involvement, alopecia totalis and alopecia universalis. Libraries were pooled for sequencing, and per-sample TCR yields varied mainly because of small differences in library volumes within the pool. The study tracked peripheral blood TCR repertoire changes in vivo during primary and secondary sensitization to the hapten diphenylcyclopropenone (DPC) in alopecia patients. Blood samples were taken from patients before sensitization (week 0) and then at 2, 6 and about 24 weeks after DPC sensitization. For TCR sequencing, blood came from 25 to 35 alopecia patients at anywhere from one to four time points (pre-sensitization, 2, 6 and 24 weeks).

General study outcomes and caveats: Significantly more large CDR3 similarity clusters were formed by expanded TCRs than by pre-sensitization or healthy control sets, consistent with antigen-driven responses. Patch test score correlated positively with the number of PT1 expanded TCRs, reaching significance at thresholds 8, 16 and 32 but not at 4. Because every patient had alopecia, a presumed autoimmune disease, the patients' immune response might differ from that of healthy individuals. Repeated subsampling changed both the strength of the expansion versus patch-test correlation and the threshold at which that correlation became significant. DPC sensitization did not change how many TCRs were above 1 in 1000 frequency, and no evidence was found of alterations in global repertoire structure.

This clonotype was found many times. Its antigen specificity is not known. There are no base qualities to consult, and no much larger clone falls within one base. A distance of 12 bases separates the germline ends of V and J, which lose 6 bases and 4 bases respectively. CDR1 and CDR2 (MRHNA, SNTAGT) derive from the germline V gene. Counted from cysteine to phenylalanine, this CDR3 has 14 amino acids. Just the 42-base CDR3 DNA is kept, in frame starting at base 1. The time point label, as the study defines it: patch test 3, about 24 weeks after DPC sensitization. Sample treatment or condition, as interpreted from the label and publication: therapeutic diphenylcyclopropenone sensitization with weekly scalp DPC. At every patch-test visit, the blood draw took place before the patch test was put on. Eligible patients were aged 18 to 70, diagnosed with alopecia, deemed suitable for DPC therapy, and excluded if pregnant. Total RNA was extracted from unfractionated whole blood that had been collected in Tempus Blood RNA tubes.

Libraries were constructed by RACE. The reads were generated on a NextSeq 500. During library preparation, unique molecular identifiers were attached to individual cDNA molecules so that TCRs could be counted in a quantitative, reproducible way. From each blood RNA sample, both TCR alpha and TCR beta chains were sequenced. The study's own analysis went as follows. The median number of TCRs per sample was roughly 100,000, ranging from about 23,224 to 690,600. V, J and CDR3 annotation of the TCR reads was performed with the Decombinator software suite. To make PS versus PT1 abundance plots, every sample was subsampled to the same number of TCRs (28,000). Expanded TCRs were defined as absent before sensitization and observed at least eight times at the 2-week time point. The public reads were run again by TCRdb, first through fastp at Q25 and then through MiXCR, and only productive beta chains were kept. A single entry per CDR3 protein holds the most common genes and DNA from its merged rows. It is TCRdb's table, rather than the study itself, that gives the V and J calls and clone size. Counted in this sample were about 190,000 distinct CDR3 sequences; about 22% of them appeared once. The ten most abundant clones make up roughly 2.3% of the sample.

The sequence links TRBV6-4 to TRBJ2-2; matching of 6 bases hints at TRBD2 as the D gene. This receptor was identified in a woman between 40 and 55 years old with alopecia areata. Some clones in this sample may be carry-over from other donors' samples. The starting material was whole blood, obtained in connection with sensitization to the hapten diphenylcyclopropenone (DPC). The CDR3 corresponds to CASSGSPGTGELFF. The DNA reads TGTGCCAGCAGCGGGAGCCCCGGCACCGGGGAGCTGTTTTTT.